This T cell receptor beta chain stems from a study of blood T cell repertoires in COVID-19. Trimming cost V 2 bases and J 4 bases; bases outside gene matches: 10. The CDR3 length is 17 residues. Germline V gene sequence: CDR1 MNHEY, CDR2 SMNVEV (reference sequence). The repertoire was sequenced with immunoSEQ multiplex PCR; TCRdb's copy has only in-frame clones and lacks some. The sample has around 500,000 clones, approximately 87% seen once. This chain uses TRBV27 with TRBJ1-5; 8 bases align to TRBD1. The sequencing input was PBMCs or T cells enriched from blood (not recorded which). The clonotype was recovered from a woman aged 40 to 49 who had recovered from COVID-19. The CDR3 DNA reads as TGTGCCAGCAGTTTAAGTTCGACAGGGGCCGGTAATCAGCCCCAGCATTTT. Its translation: CASSLSSTGAGNQPQHF.